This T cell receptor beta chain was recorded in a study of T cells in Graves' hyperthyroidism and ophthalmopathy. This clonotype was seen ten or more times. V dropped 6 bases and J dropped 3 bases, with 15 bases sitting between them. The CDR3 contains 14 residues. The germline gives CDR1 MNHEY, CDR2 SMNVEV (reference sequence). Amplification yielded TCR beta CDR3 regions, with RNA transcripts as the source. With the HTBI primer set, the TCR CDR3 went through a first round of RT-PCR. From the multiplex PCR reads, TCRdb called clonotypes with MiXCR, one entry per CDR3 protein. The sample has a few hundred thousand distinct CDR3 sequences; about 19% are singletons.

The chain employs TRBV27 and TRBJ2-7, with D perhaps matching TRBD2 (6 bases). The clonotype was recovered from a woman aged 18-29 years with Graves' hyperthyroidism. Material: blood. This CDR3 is CASSPLLAGYEQYF. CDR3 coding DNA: TGTGCCAGCAGCCCTTTACTAGCTGGCTACGAGCAGTACTTC.